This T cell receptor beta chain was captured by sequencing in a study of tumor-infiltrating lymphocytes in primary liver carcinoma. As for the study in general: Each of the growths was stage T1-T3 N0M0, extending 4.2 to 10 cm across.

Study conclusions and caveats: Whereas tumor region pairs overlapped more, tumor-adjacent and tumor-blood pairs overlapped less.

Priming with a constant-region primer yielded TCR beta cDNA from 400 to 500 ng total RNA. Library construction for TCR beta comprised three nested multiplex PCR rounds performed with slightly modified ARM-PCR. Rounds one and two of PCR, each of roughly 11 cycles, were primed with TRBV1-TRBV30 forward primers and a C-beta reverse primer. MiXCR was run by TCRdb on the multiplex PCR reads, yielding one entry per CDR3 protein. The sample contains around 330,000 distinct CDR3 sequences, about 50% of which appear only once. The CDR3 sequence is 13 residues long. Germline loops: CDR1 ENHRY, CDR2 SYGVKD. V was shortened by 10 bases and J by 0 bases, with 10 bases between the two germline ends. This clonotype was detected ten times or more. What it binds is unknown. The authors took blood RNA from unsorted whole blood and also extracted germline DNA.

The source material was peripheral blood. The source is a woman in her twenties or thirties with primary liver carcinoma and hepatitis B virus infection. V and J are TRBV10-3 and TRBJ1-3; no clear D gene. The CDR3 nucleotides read TGTGCCACCCGGAGTAGCTCTGGAAACACCATATATTTT. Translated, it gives CATRSSSGNTIYF.